The source of this T cell receptor (beta chain) is a study of T-cell memory formation after mild COVID-19. Overall study results and limits: Most CD4+ clones that shrank were in CM and EM, while CD8+ ones turned up in EMRA.

cDNA libraries for TCR alpha and TCR beta, carrying sample barcodes and UMIs, came from 5'RACE with constant-segment primers. In TCRdb, the 5' RACE reads were re-called with MiXCR into one record per CDR3 protein. The sample shows more than 350,000 distinct CDR3 sequences, around 21% of them seen only once. Only a few counts were recorded for this clonotype. The antigen remains unidentified. This CDR3 has 14 residues. V lost 4 bases and J 4 bases, leaving 14 bases between the germline ends. In germline, CDR1 is SGHRS, CDR2 YFSETQ. V is TRBV5-1 and J is TRBJ2-5, with D perhaps being TRBD1 or TRBD2 (7 bases each). The origin of this receptor is an adult woman who had mild COVID-19 (a few samples of this study predate the infection). Cell type and time point are not known. Sequenced sample: PBMCs or a T cell subset sorted from them (not recorded which). DNA of the CDR3: TGCGCCAGCAGCGACGTCAGGGGGGGAGAGACCCAGTACTTC. Amino acid sequence: CASSDVRGGETQYF.